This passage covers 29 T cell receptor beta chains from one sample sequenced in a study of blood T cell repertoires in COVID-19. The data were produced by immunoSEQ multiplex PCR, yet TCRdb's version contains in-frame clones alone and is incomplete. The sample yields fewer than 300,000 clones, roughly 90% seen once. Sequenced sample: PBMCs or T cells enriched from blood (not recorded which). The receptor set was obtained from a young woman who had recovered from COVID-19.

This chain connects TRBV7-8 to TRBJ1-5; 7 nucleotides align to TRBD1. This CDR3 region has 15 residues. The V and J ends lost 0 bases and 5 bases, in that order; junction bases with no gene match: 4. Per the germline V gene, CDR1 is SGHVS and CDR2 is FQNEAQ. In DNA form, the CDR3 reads TGTGCCAGCAGCTTAGCGGTGGGGACAGATCAGCCCCAGCATTTT. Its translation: CASSLAVGTDQPQHF.

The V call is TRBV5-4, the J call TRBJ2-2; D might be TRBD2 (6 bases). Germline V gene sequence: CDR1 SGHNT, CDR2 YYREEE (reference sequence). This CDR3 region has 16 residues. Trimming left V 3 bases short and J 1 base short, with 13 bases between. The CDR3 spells CASSSPVSGNTGELFF. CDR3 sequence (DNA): TGTGCCAGCAGCTCCCCCGTTAGCGGGAACACCGGGGAGCTGTTTTTT. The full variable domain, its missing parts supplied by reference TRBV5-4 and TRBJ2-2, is ETGVTQSPTHLIKTRGQQVTLRCSSQSGHNTVSWYQQALGQGPQFIFQYYREEENGRGNFPPRFSGLQFPNYSSELNVNALELDDSALYLCASSSPVSGNTGELFFGEGSRLTVL.

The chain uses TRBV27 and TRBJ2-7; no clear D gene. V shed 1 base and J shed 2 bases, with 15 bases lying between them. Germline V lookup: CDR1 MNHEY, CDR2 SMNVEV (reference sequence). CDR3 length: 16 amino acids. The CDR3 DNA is TGTGCCAGCAGTTTATTAGGCGGAGCAACTCCCTACGAGCAGTACTTC. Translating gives CASSLLGGATPYEQYF.

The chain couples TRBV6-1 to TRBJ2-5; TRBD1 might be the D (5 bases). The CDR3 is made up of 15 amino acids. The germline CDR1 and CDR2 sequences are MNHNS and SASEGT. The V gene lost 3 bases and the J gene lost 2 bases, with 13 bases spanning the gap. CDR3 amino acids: CASSDSTGVQETQYF. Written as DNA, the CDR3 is TGTGCCAGCAGTGATTCAACAGGAGTACAAGAGACCCAGTACTTC.

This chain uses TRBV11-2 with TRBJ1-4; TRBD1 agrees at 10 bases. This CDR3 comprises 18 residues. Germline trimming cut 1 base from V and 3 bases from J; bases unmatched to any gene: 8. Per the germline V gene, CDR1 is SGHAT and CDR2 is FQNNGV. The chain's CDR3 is CASSLGTGGIEANEKLFF. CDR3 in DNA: TGTGCCAGCAGCTTAGGGACAGGGGGAATAGAAGCTAATGAAAAACTGTTTTTT.

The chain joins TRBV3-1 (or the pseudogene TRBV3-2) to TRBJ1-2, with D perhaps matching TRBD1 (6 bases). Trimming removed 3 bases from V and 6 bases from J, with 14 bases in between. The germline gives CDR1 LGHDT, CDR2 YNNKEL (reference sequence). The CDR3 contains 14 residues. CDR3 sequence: CASSQDTGTDGYTF. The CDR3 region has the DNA TGTGCCAGCAGCCAGGACACAGGGACGGATGGCTACACCTTC.

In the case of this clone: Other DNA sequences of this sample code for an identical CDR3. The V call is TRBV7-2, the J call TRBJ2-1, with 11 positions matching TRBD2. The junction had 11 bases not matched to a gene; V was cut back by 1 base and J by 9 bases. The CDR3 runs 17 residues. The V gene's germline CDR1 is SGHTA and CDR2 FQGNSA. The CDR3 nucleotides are TGTGCCAGCAGCTTAGGAGCCGGGACTAGCGGAAGAAGTGAGCAGTTCTTC. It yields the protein CASSLGAGTSGRSEQFF.

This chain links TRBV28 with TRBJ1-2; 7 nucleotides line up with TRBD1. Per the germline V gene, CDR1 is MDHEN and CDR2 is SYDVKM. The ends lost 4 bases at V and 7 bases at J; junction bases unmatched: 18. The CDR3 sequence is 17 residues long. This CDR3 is CASSSVKKGTVGFGYTF. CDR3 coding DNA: TGTGCCAGCAGTTCCGTCAAGAAAGGGACAGTAGGTTTTGGCTACACCTTC.

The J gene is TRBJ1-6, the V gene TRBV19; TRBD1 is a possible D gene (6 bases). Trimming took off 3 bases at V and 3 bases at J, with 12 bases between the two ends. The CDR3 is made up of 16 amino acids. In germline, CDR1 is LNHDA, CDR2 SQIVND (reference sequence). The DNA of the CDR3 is TGTGCCAGTAGTATCTGGGACATCGGCTATAATTCACCCCTCCACTTT. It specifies CASSIWDIGYNSPLHF.

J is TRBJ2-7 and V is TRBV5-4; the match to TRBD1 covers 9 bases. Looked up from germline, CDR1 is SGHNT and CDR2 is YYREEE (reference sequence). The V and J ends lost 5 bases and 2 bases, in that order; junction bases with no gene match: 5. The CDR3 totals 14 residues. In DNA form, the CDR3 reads TGTGCCAGCAGGGACGGGACAGGGACCTACGAGCAGTACTTC. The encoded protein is CASRDGTGTYEQYF.

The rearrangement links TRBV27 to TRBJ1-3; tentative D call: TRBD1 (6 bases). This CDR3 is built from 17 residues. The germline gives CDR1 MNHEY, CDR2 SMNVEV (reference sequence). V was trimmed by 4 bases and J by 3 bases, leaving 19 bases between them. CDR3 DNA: TGTGCCAGCAGTTGGAGTCTGGACAGAGAGTATGGAAACACCATATATTTT. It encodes CASSWSLDREYGNTIYF.

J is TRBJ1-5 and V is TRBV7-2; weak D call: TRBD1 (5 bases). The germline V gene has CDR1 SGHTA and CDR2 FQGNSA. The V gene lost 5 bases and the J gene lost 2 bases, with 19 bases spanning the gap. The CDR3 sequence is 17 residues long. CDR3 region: CASSPRQLGYGNQPQHF. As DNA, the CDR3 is TGTGCCAGCAGCCCCCGACAGTTAGGATATGGCAATCAGCCCCAGCATTTT.

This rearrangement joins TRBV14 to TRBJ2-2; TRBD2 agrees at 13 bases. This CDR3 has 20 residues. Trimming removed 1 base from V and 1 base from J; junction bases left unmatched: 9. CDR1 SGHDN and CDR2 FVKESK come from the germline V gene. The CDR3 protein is CASSQGLAGGYPMNTGELFF. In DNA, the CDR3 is TGTGCCAGCAGCCAAGGACTAGCGGGAGGCTACCCCATGAACACCGGGGAGCTGTTTTTT. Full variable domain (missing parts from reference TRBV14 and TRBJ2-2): EAGVTQFPSHSVIEKGQTVTLRCDPISGHDNLYWYRRVMGKEIKFLLHFVKESKQDESGMPNNRFLAERTGGTYSTLKVQPAELEDSGVYFCASSQGLAGGYPMNTGELFFGEGSRLTVL.

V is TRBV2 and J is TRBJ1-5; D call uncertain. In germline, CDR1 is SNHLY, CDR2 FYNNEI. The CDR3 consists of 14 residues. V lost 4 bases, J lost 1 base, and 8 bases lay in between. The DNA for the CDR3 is TGTGCCAGCAGTGGGGGAGGGAGCAATCAGCCCCAGCATTTT. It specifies CASSGGGSNQPQHF.

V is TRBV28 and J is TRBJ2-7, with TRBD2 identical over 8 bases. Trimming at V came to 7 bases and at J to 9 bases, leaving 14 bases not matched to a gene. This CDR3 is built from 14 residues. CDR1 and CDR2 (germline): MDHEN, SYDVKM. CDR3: CASIPAASGWGQYF. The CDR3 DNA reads TGTGCCAGCATCCCGGCGGCTAGCGGGTGGGGGCAGTACTTC.

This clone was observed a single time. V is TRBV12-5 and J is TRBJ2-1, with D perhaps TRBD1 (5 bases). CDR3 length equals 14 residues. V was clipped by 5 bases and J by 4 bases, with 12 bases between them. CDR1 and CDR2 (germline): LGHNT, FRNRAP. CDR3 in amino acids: CASGVDSYYNEQFF. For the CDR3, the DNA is TGTGCTAGTGGTGTCGACAGTTATTACAATGAGCAGTTCTTC.

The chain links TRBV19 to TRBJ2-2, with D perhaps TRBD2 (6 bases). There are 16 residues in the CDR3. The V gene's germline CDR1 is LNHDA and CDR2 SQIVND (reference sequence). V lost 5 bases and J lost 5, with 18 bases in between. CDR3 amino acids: CASSPRGRGGTGELFF. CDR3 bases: TGTGCCAGTAGTCCCCGCGGGCGGGGTGGTACCGGGGAGCTGTTTTTT.

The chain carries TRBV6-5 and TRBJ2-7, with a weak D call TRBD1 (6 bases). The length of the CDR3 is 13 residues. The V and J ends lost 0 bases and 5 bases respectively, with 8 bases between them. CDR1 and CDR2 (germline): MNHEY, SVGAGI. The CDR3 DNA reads TGTGCCAGCAGTTACTCCCGACAGGACGAGCAGTACTTC. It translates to CASSYSRQDEQYF.

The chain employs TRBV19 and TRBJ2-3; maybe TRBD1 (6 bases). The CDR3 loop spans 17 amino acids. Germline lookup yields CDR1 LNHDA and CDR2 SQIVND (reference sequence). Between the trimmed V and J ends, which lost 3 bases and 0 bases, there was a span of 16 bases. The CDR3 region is CASSMRLRTVSTDTQYF. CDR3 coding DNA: TGTGCCAGTAGTATGAGACTCCGGACAGTTAGCACAGATACGCAGTATTTT. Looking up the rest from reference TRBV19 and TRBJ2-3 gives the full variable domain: DGGITQSPKYLFRKEGQNVTLSCEQNLNHDAMYWYRQDPGQGLRLIYYSQIVNDFQKGDIAEGYSVSREKKESFPLTVTSAQKNPTAFYLCASSMRLRTVSTDTQYFGPGTRLTVL.

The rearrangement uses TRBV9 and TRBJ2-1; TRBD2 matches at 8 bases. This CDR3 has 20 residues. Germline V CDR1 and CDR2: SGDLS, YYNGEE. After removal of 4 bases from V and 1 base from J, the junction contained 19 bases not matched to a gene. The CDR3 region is CASSRDVQAGEGMSYNEQFF. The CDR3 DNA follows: TGTGCCAGCAGCCGGGATGTCCAAGCGGGAGAGGGGATGTCCTACAATGAGCAGTTCTTC.

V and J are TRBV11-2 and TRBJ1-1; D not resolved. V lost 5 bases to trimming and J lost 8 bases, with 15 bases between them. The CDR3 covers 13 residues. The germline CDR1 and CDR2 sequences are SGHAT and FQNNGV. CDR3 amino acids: CASSTPPGMEAFF. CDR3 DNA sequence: TGTGCCAGCAGCACCCCCCCCGGGATGGAAGCTTTCTTT.

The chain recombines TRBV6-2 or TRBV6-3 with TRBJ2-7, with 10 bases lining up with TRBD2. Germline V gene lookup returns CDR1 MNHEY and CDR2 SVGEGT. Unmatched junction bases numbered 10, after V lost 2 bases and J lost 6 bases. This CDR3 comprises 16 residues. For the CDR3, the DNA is TGTGCCAGCAGTTACGGGGACCCTAGCGGGAGTTCCGAGCAGTACTTC. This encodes CASSYGDPSGSSEQYF.

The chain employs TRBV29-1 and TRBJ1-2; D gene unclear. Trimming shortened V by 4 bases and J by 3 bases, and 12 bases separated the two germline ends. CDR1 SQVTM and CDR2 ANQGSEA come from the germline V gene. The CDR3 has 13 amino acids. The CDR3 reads CSVVGSLDYGYTF. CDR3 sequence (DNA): TGCAGCGTTGTGGGGAGCTTAGACTATGGCTACACCTTC. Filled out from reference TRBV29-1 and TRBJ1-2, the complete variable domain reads SAVISQKPSRDICQRGTSLTIQCQVDSQVTMMFWYRQQPGQSLTLIATANQGSEATYESGFVIDKFPISRPNLTFSTLTVSNMSPEDSSIYLCSVVGSLDYGYTFGSGTRLTVV.

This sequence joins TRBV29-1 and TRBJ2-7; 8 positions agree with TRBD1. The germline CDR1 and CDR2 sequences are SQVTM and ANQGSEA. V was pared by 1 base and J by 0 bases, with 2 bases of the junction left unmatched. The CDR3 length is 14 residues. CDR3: CSVEGQGNSYEQYF. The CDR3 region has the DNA TGCAGCGTTGAAGGACAGGGGAACTCCTACGAGCAGTACTTC.

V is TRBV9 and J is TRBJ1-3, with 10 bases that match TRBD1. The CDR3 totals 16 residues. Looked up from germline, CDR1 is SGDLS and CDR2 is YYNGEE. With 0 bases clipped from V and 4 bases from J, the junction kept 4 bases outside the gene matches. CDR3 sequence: CASSVDPTGGGNTIYF. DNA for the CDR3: TGTGCCAGCAGCGTAGACCCGACAGGGGGCGGAAACACCATATATTTT.

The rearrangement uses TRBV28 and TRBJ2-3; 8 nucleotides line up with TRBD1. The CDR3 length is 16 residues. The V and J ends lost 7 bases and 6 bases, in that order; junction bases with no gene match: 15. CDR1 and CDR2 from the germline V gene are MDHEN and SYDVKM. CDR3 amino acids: CASTLGIPGQADTQYF. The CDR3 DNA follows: TGTGCCAGCACCCTTGGGATCCCGGGACAGGCCGATACGCAGTATTTT.

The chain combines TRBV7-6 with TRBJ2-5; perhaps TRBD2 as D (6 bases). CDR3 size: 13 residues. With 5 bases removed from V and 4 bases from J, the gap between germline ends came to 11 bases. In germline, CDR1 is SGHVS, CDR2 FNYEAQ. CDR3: CASSLVGGETQYF. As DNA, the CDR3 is TGTGCCAGCAGCCTGGTGGGGGGAGAGACCCAGTACTTC.

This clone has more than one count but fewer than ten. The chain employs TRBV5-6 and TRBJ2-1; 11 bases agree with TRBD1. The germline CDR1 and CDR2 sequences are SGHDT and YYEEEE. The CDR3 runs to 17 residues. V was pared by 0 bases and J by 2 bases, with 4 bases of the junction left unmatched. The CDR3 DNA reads TGTGCCAGCAGCTTGGGGAAGGGACAGGGGGCCTACAATGAGCAGTTCTTC. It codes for CASSLGKGQGAYNEQFF.

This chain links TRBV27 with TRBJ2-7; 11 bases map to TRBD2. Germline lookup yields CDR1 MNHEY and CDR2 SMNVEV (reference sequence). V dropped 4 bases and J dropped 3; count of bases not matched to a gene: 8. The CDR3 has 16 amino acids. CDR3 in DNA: TGTGCCAGCAGTTCGAGCCTAGCGGGAGGCCTCTACGAGCAGTACTTC. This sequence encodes CASSSSLAGGLYEQYF.